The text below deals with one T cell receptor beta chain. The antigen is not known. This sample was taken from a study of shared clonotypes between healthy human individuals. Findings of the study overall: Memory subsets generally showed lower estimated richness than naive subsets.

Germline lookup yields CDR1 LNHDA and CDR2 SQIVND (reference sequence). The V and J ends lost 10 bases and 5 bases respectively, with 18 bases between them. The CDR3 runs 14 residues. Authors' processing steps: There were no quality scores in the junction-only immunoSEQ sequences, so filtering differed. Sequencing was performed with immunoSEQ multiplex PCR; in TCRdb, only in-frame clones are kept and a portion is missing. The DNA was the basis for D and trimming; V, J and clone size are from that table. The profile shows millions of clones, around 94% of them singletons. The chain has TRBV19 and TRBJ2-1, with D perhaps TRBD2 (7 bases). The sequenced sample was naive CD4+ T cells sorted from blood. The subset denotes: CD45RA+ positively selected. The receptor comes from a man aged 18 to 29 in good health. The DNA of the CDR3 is TGTGCCACCAAAGGGGGGGTGACCAACAATGAGCAGTTCTTC. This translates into CATKGGVTNNEQFF.